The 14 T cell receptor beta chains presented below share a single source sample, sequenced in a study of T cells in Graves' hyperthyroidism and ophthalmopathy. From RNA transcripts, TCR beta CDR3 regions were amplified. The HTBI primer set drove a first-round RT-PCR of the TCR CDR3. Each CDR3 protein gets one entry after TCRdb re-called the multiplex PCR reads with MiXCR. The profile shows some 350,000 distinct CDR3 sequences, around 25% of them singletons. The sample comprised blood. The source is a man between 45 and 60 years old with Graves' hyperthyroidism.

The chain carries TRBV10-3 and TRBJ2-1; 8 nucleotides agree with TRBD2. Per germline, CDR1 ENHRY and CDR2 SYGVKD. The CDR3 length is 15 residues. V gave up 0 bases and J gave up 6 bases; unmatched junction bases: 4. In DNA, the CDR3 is TGTGCCATCAGTGAGTCGAGCGGGAGAGTCAATGAGCAGTTCTTC. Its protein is CAISESSGRVNEQFF.

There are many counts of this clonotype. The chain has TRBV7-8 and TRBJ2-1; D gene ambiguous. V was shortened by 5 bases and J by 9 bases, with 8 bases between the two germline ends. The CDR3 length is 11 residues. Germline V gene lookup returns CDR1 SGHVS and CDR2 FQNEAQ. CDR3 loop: CASSAIVEQFF. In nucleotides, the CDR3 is TGTGCCAGCAGCGCCATTGTTGAGCAGTTCTTC.

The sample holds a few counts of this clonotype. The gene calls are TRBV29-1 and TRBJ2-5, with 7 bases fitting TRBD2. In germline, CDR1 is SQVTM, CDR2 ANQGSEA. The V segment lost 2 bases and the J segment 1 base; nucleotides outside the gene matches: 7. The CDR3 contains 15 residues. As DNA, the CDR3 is TGCAGCGTTGAAATACTAGCGTCGGGCCAAGAGACCCAGTACTTC. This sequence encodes CSVEILASGQETQYF.

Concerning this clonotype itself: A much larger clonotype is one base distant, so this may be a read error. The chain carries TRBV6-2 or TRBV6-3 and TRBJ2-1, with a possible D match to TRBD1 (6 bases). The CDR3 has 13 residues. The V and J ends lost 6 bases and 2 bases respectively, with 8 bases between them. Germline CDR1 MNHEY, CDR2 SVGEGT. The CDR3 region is CASRRDTYNEQFF. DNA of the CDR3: TGTGCCAGCAGACGGGACACCTACAATGAGCAGTTCTTC.

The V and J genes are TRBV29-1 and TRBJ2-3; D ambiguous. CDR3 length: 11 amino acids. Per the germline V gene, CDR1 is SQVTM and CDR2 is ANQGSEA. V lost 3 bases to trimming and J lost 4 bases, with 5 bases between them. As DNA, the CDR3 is TGCAGCGTTGATAGCTCAGATACGCAGTATTTT. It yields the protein CSVDSSDTQYF.

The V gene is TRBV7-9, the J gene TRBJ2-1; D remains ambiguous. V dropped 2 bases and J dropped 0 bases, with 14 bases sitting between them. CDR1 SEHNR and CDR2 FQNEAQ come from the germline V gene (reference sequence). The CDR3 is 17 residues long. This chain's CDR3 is CASSLLDGDSSYNEQFF. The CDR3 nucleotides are TGTGCCAGCAGCTTATTAGACGGTGATAGCTCCTACAATGAGCAGTTCTTC.

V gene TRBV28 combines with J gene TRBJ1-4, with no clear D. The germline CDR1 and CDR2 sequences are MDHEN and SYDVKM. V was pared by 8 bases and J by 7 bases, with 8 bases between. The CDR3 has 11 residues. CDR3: CASAVGEKLFF. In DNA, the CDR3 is TGTGCCAGCGCCGTGGGTGAAAAACTGTTTTTT.

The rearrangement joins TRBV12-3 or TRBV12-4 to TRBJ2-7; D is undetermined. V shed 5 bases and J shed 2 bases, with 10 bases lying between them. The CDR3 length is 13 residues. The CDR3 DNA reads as TGTGCCAGCAGTCCGACGGTAGCCTACGAGCAGTACTTC. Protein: CASSPTVAYEQYF.

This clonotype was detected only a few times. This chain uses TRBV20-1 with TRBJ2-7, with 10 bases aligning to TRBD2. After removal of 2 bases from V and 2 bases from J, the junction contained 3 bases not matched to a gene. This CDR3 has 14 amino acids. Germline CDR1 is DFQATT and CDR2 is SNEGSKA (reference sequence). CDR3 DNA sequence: TGCAGTGCTAGAATAGCGGGAGGTACCTACGAGCAGTACTTC. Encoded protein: CSARIAGGTYEQYF.

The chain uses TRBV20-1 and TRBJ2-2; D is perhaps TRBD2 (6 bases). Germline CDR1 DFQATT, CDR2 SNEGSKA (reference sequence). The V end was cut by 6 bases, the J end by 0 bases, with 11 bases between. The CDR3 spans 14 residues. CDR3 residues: CSALGTANTGELFF. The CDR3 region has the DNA TGCAGTGCCCTCGGGACTGCGAACACCGGGGAGCTGTTTTTT.

The CDR3 DNA follows: TGTGCCACCTCTCGGGTGTTTAGGCAGGAGGAAAGCAATCAGCCCCAGCATTTT. Its translation: CATSRVFRQEESNQPQHF. This chain uses TRBV6-1 with TRBJ1-5; D remains ambiguous. The V end was cut by 10 bases, the J end by 1 base, with 26 bases between. The germline CDR1 and CDR2 sequences are MNHNS and SASEGT. The CDR3 consists of 18 residues.

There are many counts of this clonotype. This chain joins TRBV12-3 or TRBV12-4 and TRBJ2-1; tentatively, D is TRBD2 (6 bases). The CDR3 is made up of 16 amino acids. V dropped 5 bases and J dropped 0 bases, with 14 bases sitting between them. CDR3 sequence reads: CASSTRDSSSYNEQFF. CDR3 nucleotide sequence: TGTGCCAGCAGTACCCGGGACTCCTCCTCCTACAATGAGCAGTTCTTC.

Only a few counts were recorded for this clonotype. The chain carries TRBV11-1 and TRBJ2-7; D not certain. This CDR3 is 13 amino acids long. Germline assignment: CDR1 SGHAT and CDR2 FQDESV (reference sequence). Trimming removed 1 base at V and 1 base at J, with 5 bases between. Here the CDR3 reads CASSLELSYEQYF. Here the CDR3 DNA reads TGTGCCAGCAGCTTAGAGCTTTCCTACGAGCAGTACTTC.

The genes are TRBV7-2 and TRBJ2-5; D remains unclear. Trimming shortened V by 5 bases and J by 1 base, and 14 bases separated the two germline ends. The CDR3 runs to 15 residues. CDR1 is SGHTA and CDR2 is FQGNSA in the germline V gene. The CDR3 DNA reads TGTGCCAGCAGCCAAGGTACCACCGGCCAAGAGACCCAGTACTTC. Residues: CASSQGTTGQETQYF.